This is a list of T cell receptor beta chains from one sample in a study of memory CD4+ T cells and cytomegalovirus serostatus. The repertoire was sequenced with immunoSEQ multiplex PCR; TCRdb's copy has only in-frame clones and lacks some. Among approximately 40,000 clones, over 65% were seen once, and the ten largest hold about 6%. Sequenced: memory CD4+ T cells from blood. The receptors shown here come from an adult in good health and CMV-seronegative. The CDR3 runs from the conserved cysteine through the conserved F or W. The D gene is left open where the match is weak.

j_call v_call d_call cdr3_nt cdr3_aa
TRBJ2-4 TRBV28 . TGTGCCAGCAGTTCCCGGGTGGGGGTGTCTTTTAACATTCAGTACTTC CASSSRVGVSFNIQYF
TRBJ2-1 TRBV11-1 TRBD2 TGTGCCAGCAGCTTAGGGACTAGCGGGAGTGGCGAGCAGTTCTTC CASSLGTSGSGEQFF
TRBJ2-7 TRBV20-1 . TGCAGTGCTAGGGCCCGGCGCGAGCAGTACTTC CSARARREQYF
TRBJ2-1 TRBV7-2 TRBD2 TGTGCCAGCAGCCGAACTTTGACTAGCGGCGGGGGGGGTGAGCAGTTCTTC CASSRTLTSGGGGEQFF
TRBJ2-7 TRBV7-2 TRBD2 TGTGCCAGCAGCGGCCGCGGGACTAGTTCCAACGAGCAGTACTTC CASSGRGTSSNEQYF
TRBJ2-6 TRBV7-9 . TGTGCCAGCAGCGACGACCGGACAGTTTCCTCTGGGGCCAACGTCCTGACTTTC CASSDDRTVSSGANVLTF
TRBJ2-3 TRBV11-2 . TGTGCCAGCAGGACAGATACGCAGTATTTT CASRTDTQYF
TRBJ2-7 TRBV6-1 . TGTGCCAGCAGTGAAGCCCCGGATGTCGAGCAGTACTTC CASSEAPDVEQYF
TRBJ2-7 TRBV5-4 . TGTGCCAGCAGCTTGGACCTTGAGGGCGAGCAGTACTTC CASSLDLEGEQYF
TRBJ2-7 TRBV28 . TGTGCCAGCGCCCCAGGGGGGCCTACCTACGAGCAGTACTTC CASAPGGPTYEQYF
TRBJ2-3 TRBV7-2 TRBD2 TGTGCCAGCAGCTTAGCTAGCGGGAGACGCACAGATACGCAGTATTTT CASSLASGRRTDTQYF
TRBJ1-1 TRBV30 . TGTGCCTGGAGTGTACAAGACACAACTGAAGCTTTCTTT CAWSVQDTTEAFF